Sequencing of this T cell receptor beta chain was carried out in a study of T cell repertoires in cytomegalovirus infection. TCRdb re-called the reads with MiXCR, one entry per CDR3 protein. The data contain approximately 490,000 distinct CDR3 sequences, over 9% of them singletons. This clonotype was seen many times. Its antigen is still unknown. Study-wide results and caveats: Using cumulative public TCR beta family frequency, the authors identified those who carried CMV together with the relevant HLA. Dominant in the ex vivo response were TCR beta clonotypes restricted by HLA-C and specific for CMV.

V was cut by 4 bases and J by 0 bases, with 9 bases left in between. The CDR3 runs 13 residues. Germline V gene lookup returns CDR1 SQVTM and CDR2 ANQGSEA. V gene TRBV29-1 combines with J gene TRBJ1-2; D unclear. The sequenced sample consisted of PBMCs. The TCR comes from a human donor in good health (CMV status not recorded). Some clones in this sample may be carry-over from other donors' samples. In nucleotides, the CDR3 is TGCAGCGTTGGGACGGCCGCTAACTATGGCTACACCTTC. Amino acid sequence: CSVGTAANYGYTF. The full variable domain, with the rest looked up from reference TRBV29-1 and TRBJ1-2, is SAVISQKPSRDICQRGTSLTIQCQVDSQVTMMFWYRQQPGQSLTLIATANQGSEATYESGFVIDKFPISRPNLTFSTLTVSNMSPEDSSIYLCSVGTAANYGYTFGSGTRLTVV.